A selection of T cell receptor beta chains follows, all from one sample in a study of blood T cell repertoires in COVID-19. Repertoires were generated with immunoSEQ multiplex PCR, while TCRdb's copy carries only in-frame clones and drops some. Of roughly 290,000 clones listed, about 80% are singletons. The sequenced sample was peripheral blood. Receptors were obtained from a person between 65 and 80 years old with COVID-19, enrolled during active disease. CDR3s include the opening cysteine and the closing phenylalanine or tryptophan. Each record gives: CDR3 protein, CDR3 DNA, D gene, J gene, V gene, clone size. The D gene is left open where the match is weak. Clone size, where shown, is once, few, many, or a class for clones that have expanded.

CASTKRESTDTQYF	TGCGCCAGCACCAAGCGGGAGAGCACAGATACGCAGTATTTT	TRBD2	TRBJ2-3	TRBV5-1	NA
CASSMVGQGYLDEKLFF	TGTGCCAGTAGTATGGTGGGCCAGGGCTATTTGGATGAAAAACTGTTTTTT	NA	TRBJ1-4	TRBV19	NA
CASSPSGLANNEQFF	TGTGCCAGCAGCCCCAGCGGGCTAGCAAACAATGAGCAGTTCTTC	NA	TRBJ2-1	TRBV7-2	NA
CASTQRSLTGELFF	TGCGCCAGCACTCAACGGTCCTTAACCGGGGAGCTGTTTTTT	NA	TRBJ2-2	TRBV23-1	NA
CASRLATKGEQFF	TGTGCCAGTCGACTAGCGACTAAAGGGGAGCAGTTCTTC	TRBD2	TRBJ2-1	TRBV2	NA
CASSLQGTDTQYF	TGCGCCAGCAGCTTGCAGGGCACAGATACGCAGTATTTT	NA	TRBJ2-3	TRBV5-1	NA
CASSLNAKGRYSPLHF	TGTGCCAGCAGCTTAAACGCCAAGGGGCGGTATTCACCCCTCCACTTT	NA	TRBJ1-6	TRBV7-3	once
CASSVGEGSGTGELFF	TGTGCCAGCAGCGTAGGGGAGGGCTCCGGCACCGGGGAGCTGTTTTTT	TRBD2	TRBJ2-2	TRBV9	NA
CASSYWSSEAFF	TGTGCCAGCAGTTATTGGAGCAGTGAAGCTTTCTTT	NA	TRBJ1-1	TRBV6-2/TRBV6-3	NA
CASSPDSSYEQYF	TGCGCCAGCAGCCCGGACAGCTCCTACGAGCAGTACTTC	NA	TRBJ2-7	TRBV5-1	NA
CASSPRDSHYEQYF	TGTGCCAGCAGCCCGAGGGACAGCCACTACGAGCAGTACTTC	TRBD1	TRBJ2-7	TRBV7-9	NA
CASSLEPSGTDTQYF	TGCGCCAGCAGCTTGGAGCCTAGCGGCACAGATACGCAGTATTTT	NA	TRBJ2-3	TRBV5-1	NA
CASSQVSRGEASYNEQFF	TGTGCCAGCAGCCAAGTTTCCCGGGGGGAGGCCTCCTACAATGAGCAGTTCTTC	TRBD2	TRBJ2-1	TRBV4-2	NA
CASSYDRENYNEQFF	TGTGCCAGCAGCTACGACAGGGAGAACTACAATGAGCAGTTCTTC	TRBD1	TRBJ2-1	TRBV6-5	NA
CASSQGSLQAFF	TGTGCCAGCAGCCAAGGATCACTCCAAGCTTTCTTT	NA	TRBJ1-1	TRBV3-1/TRBV3-2	NA
CASSLSSRTGELFF	TGTGCCAGCAGTTTGTCTAGCCGCACCGGGGAGCTGTTTTTT	NA	TRBJ2-2	TRBV27	once
CASSEVSRTSGNYEQYF	TGTGCCAGCAGTGAAGTTAGCAGAACTAGCGGGAATTACGAGCAGTACTTC	TRBD2	TRBJ2-7	TRBV6-1	once
CAWSVWQNTEAFF	TGTGCCTGGAGTGTTTGGCAGAACACTGAAGCTTTCTTT	NA	TRBJ1-1	TRBV30	NA
CASREFGNTIYF	TGTGCCAGCAGGGAGTTCGGAAACACCATATATTTT	NA	TRBJ1-3	TRBV12-3/TRBV12-4	few
CASRLAGGINEQFF	TGTGCCAGCAGGCTAGCGGGAGGGATCAATGAGCAGTTCTTC	TRBD2	TRBJ2-1	TRBV2	once
CASSYAGPPTNEKLFF	TGTGCCAGCAGTTACGCAGGGCCACCAACTAATGAAAAACTGTTTTTT	NA	TRBJ1-4	TRBV6-5	NA
CASSLISGDSNIQYF	TGTGCCAGCAGCTTAATTAGCGGGGATTCAAACATTCAGTACTTC	TRBD2	TRBJ2-4	TRBV7-9	NA
CASSPAHWRGGYGYTF	TGTGCCAGCAGCCCCGCGCACTGGAGAGGAGGCTATGGCTACACCTTC	NA	TRBJ1-2	TRBV6-2/TRBV6-3	NA
CASKLGGGRREKLFF	TGTGCCAGCAAATTGGGTGGGGGGAGGCGCGAAAAACTGTTTTTT	NA	TRBJ1-4	TRBV27	NA
CASSTPLATSYNEQFF	TGTGCCAGCAGCACCCCACTAGCGACCTCCTACAATGAGCAGTTCTTC	TRBD2	TRBJ2-1	TRBV3-1/TRBV3-2	NA
CSVGNPGGTEAFF	TGCAGCGTTGGGAACCCCGGGGGCACTGAAGCTTTCTTT	NA	TRBJ1-1	TRBV29-1	NA
CAWSVIQGSGNTIYF	TGTGCCTGGAGTGTGATTCAGGGCTCTGGAAACACCATATATTTT	NA	TRBJ1-3	TRBV30	NA
CASTVQGSGEKLFF	TGTGCCAGCACCGTACAGGGCTCAGGTGAAAAACTGTTTTTT	NA	TRBJ1-4	TRBV11-2	NA
CASNHLGTSGIENEQFF	TGTGCCAGCAACCACCTCGGGACTAGCGGGATTGAGAATGAGCAGTTCTTC	TRBD2	TRBJ2-1	TRBV3-1/TRBV3-2	NA
CASSLDGTGGYNEQFF	TGTGCCAGCAGCTTAGATGGGACAGGGGGGTACAATGAGCAGTTCTTC	TRBD1	TRBJ2-1	TRBV7-6	NA
CAISEFRQGAVAGANVLTF	TGTGCCATCAGTGAGTTCCGACAGGGGGCTGTAGCTGGGGCCAACGTCCTGACTTTC	TRBD1	TRBJ2-6	TRBV10-3	NA
CASSQAGGQKAEKLFF	TGCGCCAGCAGCCAGGCCGGGGGACAGAAGGCAGAAAAACTGTTTTTT	TRBD1	TRBJ1-4	TRBV4-3	NA
CASSGPGFYEQYF	TGTGCCAGCAGCGGACCGGGATTCTACGAGCAGTACTTC	NA	TRBJ2-7	TRBV11-2	NA
CASSQDPTRQGGGNEQFF	TGTGCCAGCAGCCAAGATCCCACCAGACAAGGAGGAGGCAATGAGCAGTTCTTC	NA	TRBJ2-1	TRBV3-1/TRBV3-2	NA
CATGFSGGSYEQYF	TGTGCCACCGGGTTTTCAGGGGGGTCCTACGAGCAGTACTTC	NA	TRBJ2-7	TRBV28	NA
CASSLGPPGAQYF	TGTGCCAGCAGCTTGGGACCCCCAGGGGCCCAGTACTTC	NA	TRBJ2-5	TRBV5-6	NA
CASSTTGGDSPLHF	TGTGCCAGTAGCACGACGGGAGGGGATTCACCCCTCCACTTT	NA	TRBJ1-6	TRBV19	NA
CASSQDETSGRSGLGELFF	TGTGCCAGCAGCCAAGATGAGACTAGCGGGAGAAGCGGCTTAGGGGAGCTGTTTTTT	TRBD2	TRBJ2-2	TRBV4-2	NA
CASSLSLDRYEQYF	TGTGCCAGCAGCTTGTCCCTGGACAGATACGAGCAGTACTTC	NA	TRBJ2-7	TRBV5-5	NA
CASSQRRRTEAFF	TGTGCCAGCAGCCAAAGGCGGAGGACTGAAGCTTTCTTT	NA	TRBJ1-1	TRBV7-3	NA
CASSLMGFEAEEQYF	TGTGCCAGCAGCTTAATGGGTTTCGAGGCTGAAGAGCAGTACTTC	NA	TRBJ2-7	TRBV7-3	NA
CASSRGSLGTGELFF	TGTGCCAGCAGCCGCGGCAGCCTGGGCACCGGGGAGCTGTTTTTT	NA	TRBJ2-2	TRBV9	NA
CASSLQDWDRGQETQYF	TGTGCCAGCAGCTTACAAGACTGGGACAGGGGACAAGAGACCCAGTACTTC	TRBD1	TRBJ2-5	TRBV7-6	once
CASSLVGRDEKLFF	TGCGCCAGCAGCTTGGTCGGCAGGGATGAAAAACTGTTTTTT	NA	TRBJ1-4	TRBV5-1	NA
CASSDDRAPQHF	TGTGCCAGCAGTGACGACAGGGCGCCCCAGCATTTT	TRBD1	TRBJ1-5	TRBV28	NA